This T cell receptor (beta chain) derives from a study of long-term antiretroviral therapy in people with HIV. Version v3.0 of the immunoSEQ assay ran at survey level. Sequencing was designed to cover roughly 40,000-55,000 T-cell genomes in each sample. The data were produced by immunoSEQ multiplex PCR, yet TCRdb's version contains in-frame clones alone and is incomplete. Among approximately 32,000 clones listed, 82% were seen once. Comments on this clone: No antigen is known for it.

CDR3 length: 12 residues. Looked up from germline, CDR1 is SGHNT and CDR2 is YYREEE (reference sequence). V was shortened by 2 bases and J by 5 bases, with 8 bases between the two germline ends. Study outcomes and limitations: Spans of CDR3 length were tighter for HIV repertoires than for controls. Clones that had undergone expansion before ART dominated the repertoire at all time points.

This clonotype was obtained from a man between 18 and 35 years old with HIV. The V call is TRBV5-4, the J call TRBJ2-7; D may be TRBD1 (6 bases). The material sequenced was unsorted PBMCs, taken 0.3 years after starting antiretroviral therapy. In DNA form, the CDR3 reads TGTGCCAGCAGCTTCGGACAGAACGAGCAGTACTTC. It translates to CASSFGQNEQYF.